This TCR beta chain appears in the sequencing data of a study of human T cells and chemical hapten exposure. About the research overall: Patients having alopecia areata, totalis or universalis were mostly female. Study outcomes and limitations: It was expanded TCRs that formed significantly more large CDR3 similarity clusters than controls did.

The time point denotes: patch test 1, 2 weeks after DPC sensitization. As for treatment: therapeutic diphenylcyclopropenone sensitization with weekly scalp DPC. Sample donors consisted of patients with alopecia, aged 18 to 70 years, who were suitable for DPC. Concerning this clonotype itself: The antigen remains undetermined.

The library tagged individual cDNA molecules with unique molecular identifiers. Each CDR3 protein gets one entry after TCRdb re-called the RACE reads with MiXCR. The sample contains approximately 74,000 distinct CDR3 sequences, around a third of which appear only once. With 6 bases clipped from V and 2 bases from J, the junction kept 6 bases outside the gene matches. This CDR3 is 14 amino acids long. CDR1 MDHEN and CDR2 SYDVKM come from the germline V gene. This specimen consisted of whole blood, obtained in connection with sensitization to the hapten diphenylcyclopropenone (DPC). The chain joins TRBV28 to TRBJ2-7; 8 positions match TRBD1. The origin of this receptor is a man aged 40-49 years with alopecia areata. Some clones in this sample may be carry-over from other donors' samples. The CDR3 loop reads CASRTGTGTYEQYF. In nucleotides, the CDR3 is TGTGCCAGCAGGACGGGGACAGGTACCTACGAGCAGTACTTC.